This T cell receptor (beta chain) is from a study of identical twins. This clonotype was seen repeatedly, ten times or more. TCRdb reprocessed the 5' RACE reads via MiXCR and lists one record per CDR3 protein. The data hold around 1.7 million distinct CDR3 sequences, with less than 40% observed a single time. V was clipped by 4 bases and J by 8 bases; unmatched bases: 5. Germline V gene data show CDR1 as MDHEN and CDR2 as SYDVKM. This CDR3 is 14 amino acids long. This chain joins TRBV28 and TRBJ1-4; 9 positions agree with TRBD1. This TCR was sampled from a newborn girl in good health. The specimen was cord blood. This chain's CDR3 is CASSSGTGREKLFF. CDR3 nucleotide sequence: TGTGCCAGCAGTTCCGGGACAGGGAGGGAAAAACTGTTTTTT.